This T cell receptor beta chain was retrieved from a study of blood T cell repertoires in COVID-19. Study summary: Acute and convalescent COVID-19 samples came from the United States, Italy and Spain.

In the authors' workflow: Cell counts per sample came from amplifying reference gene primers. Measured with immunoSEQ multiplex PCR; TCRdb has only the in-frame clones, and not every one. V, J and clone size were drawn from that table, and D and trimming were deduced from the DNA. The sample has over 200,000 clones, 80% to 85% seen once. Only one count was recorded for this clone. CDR1 and CDR2 from the germline V gene are MGHDK and SYGVNS. This CDR3 contains 16 residues. V shed 11 bases and J 7 bases; nucleotides not matched to a gene: 19. Material: peripheral blood. The chain couples TRBV25-1 to TRBJ1-4; 7 bases are shared with TRBD1. The receptor was derived from a woman aged 80 or over with active or convalescent COVID-19. The CDR3 region has the DNA TGTGCCGCACCTAAGCTACAGGGGCTAAGTTCTGAAAAACTGTTTTTT. Its translation is CAAPKLQGLSSEKLFF.